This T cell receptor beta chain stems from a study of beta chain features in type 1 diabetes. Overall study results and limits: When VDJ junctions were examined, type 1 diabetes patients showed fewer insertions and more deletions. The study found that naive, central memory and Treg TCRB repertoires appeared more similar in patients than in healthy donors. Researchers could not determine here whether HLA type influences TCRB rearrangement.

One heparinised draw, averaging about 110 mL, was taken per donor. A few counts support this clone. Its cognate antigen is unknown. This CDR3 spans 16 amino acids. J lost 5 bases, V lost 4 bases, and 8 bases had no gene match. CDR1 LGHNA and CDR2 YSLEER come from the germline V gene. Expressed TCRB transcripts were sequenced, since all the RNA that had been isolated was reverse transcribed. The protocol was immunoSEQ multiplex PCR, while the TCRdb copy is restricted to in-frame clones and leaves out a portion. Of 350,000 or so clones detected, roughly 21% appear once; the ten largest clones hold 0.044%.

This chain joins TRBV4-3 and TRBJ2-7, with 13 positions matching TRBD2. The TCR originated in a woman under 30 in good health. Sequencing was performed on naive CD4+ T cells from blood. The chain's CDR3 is CASSRGTSGVRDEQYF. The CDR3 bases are TGCGCCAGCAGCCGAGGGACTAGCGGGGTTCGCGACGAGCAGTACTTC.